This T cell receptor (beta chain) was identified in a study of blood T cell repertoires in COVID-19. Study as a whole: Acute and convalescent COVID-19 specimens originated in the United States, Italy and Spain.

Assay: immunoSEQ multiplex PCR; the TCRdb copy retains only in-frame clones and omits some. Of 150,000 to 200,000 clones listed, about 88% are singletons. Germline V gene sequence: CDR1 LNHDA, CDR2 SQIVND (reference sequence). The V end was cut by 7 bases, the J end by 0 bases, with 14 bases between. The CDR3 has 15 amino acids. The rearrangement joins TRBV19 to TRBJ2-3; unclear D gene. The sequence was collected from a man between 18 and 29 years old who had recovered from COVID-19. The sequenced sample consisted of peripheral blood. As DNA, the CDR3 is TGTGCCAGTACACAGACGGTTATTAGCACAGATACGCAGTATTTT. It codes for CASTQTVISTDTQYF.